Following are 14 T cell receptor beta chains from one sample sequenced in a study of CD8+ T cells in alopecia areata. As the sequencing template, cDNA was produced by extracting RNA and reverse transcribing it. The method was immunoSEQ multiplex PCR; TCRdb's version includes in-frame clones alone and lacks a portion of them. The sample has 140,000 to 150,000 clones, around three fifths seen once. The source material was CD4+ T cells sorted from blood, sampled at week 0. Every receptor here comes from a human donor with alopecia areata.

This clone was picked up a small number of times. The CDR3 nucleotides are TGTGCCAGCCAGGGTGGGGTCACCGGGGAGCTGTTTTTT. This encodes CASQGGVTGELFF. This chain links TRBV19 with TRBJ2-2; perhaps TRBD1 as D (5 bases). This CDR3 spans 13 amino acids. Trimming stripped 9 bases from V and 4 bases from J, with 12 bases between. Germline V lookup: CDR1 LNHDA, CDR2 SQIVND (reference sequence).

The V call is TRBV7-9, the J call TRBJ1-2; D call uncertain. From germline, CDR1 is SEHNR and CDR2 FQNEAQ (reference sequence). Trimming pared 5 bases from V and 7 bases from J, leaving 8 bases between. The CDR3 has 11 residues. This CDR3 reads CASSEEGGYTF. The CDR3 coding sequence is TGTGCCAGCAGCGAAGAGGGTGGCTACACCTTC.

The chain carries TRBV10-3 and TRBJ1-2; perhaps TRBD1 as D (6 bases). The germline CDR1 and CDR2 sequences are ENHRY and SYGVKD. The germline V and J ends were trimmed by 0 bases and 3 bases, with 11 bases remaining between them. The CDR3 consists of 15 residues. The CDR3 sequence is CAISESGRGYYGYTF. Written as DNA, the CDR3 is TGTGCCATCAGTGAGTCGGGCAGGGGATACTATGGCTACACCTTC.

The V and J genes are TRBV27 and TRBJ2-7; either TRBD1 or TRBD2 may supply D (5 bases each). The V and J ends lost 4 bases and 0 bases respectively, with 13 bases between them. CDR1 and CDR2 (germline): MNHEY, SMNVEV (reference sequence). The CDR3 runs 15 residues. The CDR3 DNA reads TGTGCCAGCAGTTCAGGGACCGTGAGCTCCTACGAGCAGTACTTC. Translated: CASSSGTVSSYEQYF.

The V and J genes are TRBV7-2 and TRBJ2-5, with TRBD1 matching over 9 bases. CDR1 SGHTA and CDR2 FQGNSA come from the germline V gene. The J segment lost 7 bases and the V segment lost 4 bases, leaving 4 bases of the junction unmatched. The CDR3 totals 13 residues. The CDR3 nucleotides read TGTGCCAGCAGCTCGACAGGGGGGGGGACCCAGTACTTC. Translated, it gives CASSSTGGGTQYF.

The chain couples TRBV29-1 to TRBJ1-5; 7 nucleotides line up with TRBD1. V lost 4 bases, J lost 7 bases, and 7 bases stayed unmatched. This CDR3 is built from 13 residues. Germline CDR1 SQVTM, CDR2 ANQGSEA. CDR3 in DNA: TGCAGCGTTGCCTACGACAGGGCCCAGCCCCAGCATTTT. This gives the protein CSVAYDRAQPQHF.

The rearrangement links TRBV4-2 to TRBJ1-5, with D hard to call. CDR1 and CDR2 (germline): LGHNA, YNFKEQ. CDR3 length: 14 residues. V gave up 1 base and J gave up 1 base, with 5 bases separating them. In DNA form, the CDR3 reads TGTGCCAGCAGCCAAGCGGTAAGCAATCAGCCCCAGCATTTT. It is translated as CASSQAVSNQPQHF.

The rearrangement links TRBV27 to TRBJ1-6; D perhaps matches TRBD1 (5 bases). V was trimmed by 3 bases and J by 8 bases, leaving 11 bases between them. The CDR3 consists of 14 residues. Germline CDR1 reads MNHEY; CDR2 reads SMNVEV (reference sequence). The CDR3 DNA is TGTGCCAGCAGTTTTACCGGGGGAGATTCACCCCTCCACTTT. It codes for CASSFTGGDSPLHF.

This chain uses TRBV6-6 with TRBJ1-2, with D unresolved. Deletions cut 2 bases from V and 2 bases from J, with 6 bases between. Germline CDR1 MNHNY, CDR2 SVGAGI (reference sequence). The length of the CDR3 is 13 residues. The CDR3 is CASSYQQNYGYTF. In DNA, the CDR3 is TGTGCCAGCAGTTACCAACAAAACTATGGCTACACCTTC.

The chain links TRBV27 to TRBJ2-5; 7 nucleotides agree with TRBD2. Germline CDR1 reads MNHEY; CDR2 reads SMNVEV (reference sequence). V was pared by 6 bases and J by 2 bases, with 9 bases of the junction left unmatched. The CDR3 totals 15 residues. CDR3 sequence reads: CASSRDPGGQETQYF. DNA of the CDR3: TGTGCCAGCAGCAGGGACCCGGGAGGACAAGAGACCCAGTACTTC.

On this clone: The sample has other DNA sequences that encode this CDR3 too. The chain recombines TRBV7-9 with TRBJ1-2; the match to TRBD1 covers 8 bases. Germline V gene data show CDR1 as SEHNR and CDR2 as FQNEAQ (reference sequence). The V segment lost 1 base and the J segment 4 bases; nucleotides outside the gene matches: 2. The CDR3 consists of 14 residues. CDR3 DNA sequence: TGTGCCAGCAGCTTAGTTCAGGGGGCCTATGGCTACACCTTC. Translation gives CASSLVQGAYGYTF.

This clone was seen a few times. This chain connects TRBV29-1 to TRBJ2-7; D assignment may be TRBD1 or TRBD2 (5 bases each). Germline assignment: CDR1 SQVTM and CDR2 ANQGSEA. This CDR3 has 20 residues. Trimming shortened V by 4 bases and J by 3 bases, and 34 bases separated the two germline ends. The CDR3 nucleotides are TGCAGCGTTGTGACTGAGAGGGACCGCCTGTTAATATCACGAAGCTACGAGCAGTACTTC. It codes for CSVVTERDRLLISRSYEQYF.

The chain couples TRBV7-2 to TRBJ1-1; no clear D gene. V was shortened by 5 bases and J by 4 bases, with 11 bases between the two germline ends. This CDR3 has 13 residues. Germline V gene sequence: CDR1 SGHTA, CDR2 FQGNSA. The CDR3 bases are TGTGCCAGCAGCACCAGACAAGCCACTGAAGCTTTCTTT. Translation: CASSTRQATEAFF.

V and J are TRBV2 and TRBJ2-1, with 10 bases that match TRBD2. Per the germline V gene, CDR1 is SNHLY and CDR2 is FYNNEI. This CDR3 spans 16 amino acids. J gave up 9 bases and V 6 bases, and 14 bases lay outside the gene matches. The CDR3 loop is CASRLSRASGGGEQFF. In DNA, the CDR3 is TGTGCCAGCAGACTATCCCGGGCTAGCGGGGGCGGTGAGCAGTTCTTC.